This TCR beta chain was captured in a study of T cells expressing NK-cell markers. Study details: Researchers got TCR beta repertoires out of sorted CD3+CD56+NKG2C+, CD3+CD56+NKG2C- and CD3+CD56-NKG2C+ T cells.

Reanalyzing the 5' RACE reads, TCRdb keeps one entry per CDR3 protein, without DNA. Across 90,000 to 130,000 distinct CDR3 sequences, the top ten clones capture approximately 17% of the sample. As for this clonotype: Its antigen is not known.

Germline lookup yields CDR1 SGHTA and CDR2 FQGTGA. The CDR3 totals 16 residues. General study findings and limits: Nothing established the HCMV specificity of expanded NKG2C+ T cell clones.

Sequencing was performed on blood T cells: a sorted CD56 or NKG2C T cell subset, CD4+ or CD8+ T cells, or bulk PBMC T cells (not recorded which). The sequence was collected from a woman aged 18 to 69 in good health. V and J are TRBV7-3 and TRBJ2-3; checking the TCRdb D call of TRBD1 is not possible without DNA. The CDR3 reads CASSSTPGASTDTQYF.